This TCR beta chain is from a study of cytomegalovirus exposure and HLA in healthy donors. J lost 3 bases, V lost 4 bases, and 6 bases had no gene match. The CDR3 has 15 amino acids. Germline V CDR1 and CDR2: SGDLS, YYNGEE. Overall study findings and caveats: Being indistinguishable, some V segments were excluded, TRBV6-2 and TRBV6-3 among them. It was assumed in the presence/absence analyses that sequencing depth was roughly uniform across donors.

Worth noting for this clone: Its antigen is unknown.

With 60 Vbeta and 13 Jbeta primers, the PCR was carried out. Method: immunoSEQ multiplex PCR; TCRdb's copy keeps in-frame clones and lacks some. The table records about 75,000 clones, around 80% of them present only once. This chain connects TRBV9 to TRBJ1-3, with TRBD1 identical over 8 bases. The TCR was taken from a man between 65 and 79 years old in good health and CMV-seropositive. The sequenced material came from PBMCs. CDR3 sequence reads: CASSLQGADGNTIYF. CDR3 DNA: TGTGCCAGCAGCTTGCAGGGGGCTGATGGAAACACCATATATTTT. The complete variable domain, with remaining parts taken from reference TRBV9 and TRBJ1-3, reads DSGVTQTPKHLITATGQRVTLRCSPRSGDLSVYWYQQSLDQGLQFLIQYYNGEERAKGNILERFSAQQFPDLHSELNLSSLELGDSALYFCASSLQGADGNTIYFGEGSWLTVV.